Listed here are 11 T cell receptor beta chains from one sample, sequenced in a study of identical twins. A single record per CDR3 protein comes from TCRdb applying MiXCR to the 5' RACE reads. The sample shows fewer than 250,000 distinct CDR3 sequences, about a sixth of them seen only once. These same records also appear under a second study, on T cells expressing NK-cell markers.

What was sequenced was CD8+ T cells sorted from blood. Receptors originate from a woman younger than 30 in good health.

This clonotype has more than one count but fewer than ten. The chain recombines TRBV27 with TRBJ2-3; 8 bases map to TRBD2. The V gene end was trimmed by 4 bases and the J gene end by 2 bases; junction bases not matched to a gene: 8. The CDR3 covers 16 residues. Germline V gene lookup returns CDR1 MNHEY and CDR2 SMNVEV (reference sequence). CDR3 in DNA: TGTGCCAGCAGTTGGTTGGCGGGGGGTATCACAGATACGCAGTATTTT. Protein: CASSWLAGGITDTQYF.

The V gene is TRBV25-1, the J gene TRBJ1-1, with unresolved D. Trimming cost V 5 bases and J 1 base, with 17 bases left between them. Per germline, CDR1 MGHDK and CDR2 SYGVNS. The CDR3 runs to 16 residues. In nucleotides, the CDR3 is TGTGCCAGCAGTAAAGCTGTCGGCACCCAGAACACTGAAGCTTTCTTT. Its translation is CASSKAVGTQNTEAFF. The full variable domain, in which reference TRBV25-1 and TRBJ1-1 provide the parts outside the CDR3, is EADIYQTPRYLVIGTGKKITLECSQTMGHDKMYWYQQDPGMELHLIHYSYGVNSTEKGDLSSESTVSRIRTEHFPLTLESARPSHTSQYLCASSKAVGTQNTEAFFGQGTRLTVV.

This clonotype turned up a few times. V usage is TRBV6-2 or TRBV6-3 and J usage is TRBJ2-3; tentatively, D is TRBD1 or TRBD2 (6 bases each). CDR3 length equals 13 residues. CDR1 is MNHEY, CDR2 SVGEGT, per germline. Trimming took off 8 bases at V and 2 bases at J, with 11 bases between the two ends. CDR3 region: CASGGGITDTQYF. In DNA, the CDR3 is TGTGCCAGCGGAGGGGGGATCACAGATACGCAGTATTTT.

This rearrangement joins TRBV4-3 to TRBJ2-1; tentative D call: TRBD2 (5 bases). V was clipped by 4 bases and J by 2 bases, with 15 bases between them. CDR1 LGHNA and CDR2 YSLEER come from the germline V gene. The CDR3 consists of 16 residues. This chain's CDR3 is CASSPQRSGTYNEQFF. CDR3 bases: TGCGCCAGCAGCCCCCAAAGGAGCGGTACCTACAATGAGCAGTTCTTC.

J is TRBJ2-7 and V is TRBV29-1; D might be TRBD1 (7 bases). Trimming removed 6 bases from V and 5 bases from J, with 23 bases in between. Germline loops: CDR1 SQVTM, CDR2 ANQGSEA. This CDR3 has 15 residues. CDR3 DNA: TGCAGCGTAGGAGGGGGCTGGCGGGGCGCTGACGAGCAGTACTTC. Its translation is CSVGGGWRGADEQYF.

This sequence joins TRBV7-8 and TRBJ2-3; 10 positions agree with TRBD1. Germline V gives CDR1 SGHVS, CDR2 FQNEAQ. The length of the CDR3 is 17 residues. The trim removed 4 bases at V and 3 bases at J, leaving 10 bases unmatched. The CDR3 reads CASSSISGTGATDTQYF. The CDR3, as DNA: TGTGCCAGCAGCTCCATTAGCGGGACAGGGGCGACAGATACGCAGTATTTT.

V and J are TRBV7-9 and TRBJ2-1; tentatively, D is TRBD1 (8 bases). V was pared by 5 bases and J by 4 bases, with 21 bases between. CDR1 is SEHNR, CDR2 FQNEAQ, per germline (reference sequence). This CDR3 contains 17 residues. The CDR3 DNA reads TGTGCCAGCAGCCCCCACAGGGGGGGGACAGTATACAATGAGCAGTTCTTC. Residues: CASSPHRGGTVYNEQFF.

This chain links TRBV12-3 or TRBV12-4 with TRBJ1-5; perhaps TRBD1 as D (5 bases). V dropped 6 bases and J dropped 9 bases, with 12 bases sitting between them. There are 12 residues in the CDR3. The CDR3 here is CASSWGIWPQHF. The CDR3 nucleotides read TGTGCCAGCAGCTGGGGGATTTGGCCCCAGCATTTT.

A few counts support this clonotype. The J gene is TRBJ2-1, the V gene TRBV27; either TRBD1 or TRBD2 may supply D (6 bases each). Looked up from germline, CDR1 is MNHEY and CDR2 is SMNVEV (reference sequence). Trimming cost V 8 bases and J 2 bases, with 13 bases left between them. The CDR3 runs 14 residues. CDR3 sequence reads: CASGVGGTYNEQFF. The CDR3 DNA follows: TGTGCCAGCGGTGTCGGGGGCACCTACAATGAGCAGTTCTTC.

The rearrangement uses TRBV7-8 and TRBJ2-7, with 8 bases fitting TRBD2. J was trimmed by 5 bases and V by 5 bases; bases with no gene match: 14. In germline, CDR1 is SGHVS, CDR2 FQNEAQ. This CDR3 is 16 amino acids long. CDR3 sequence (DNA): TGTGCCAGCAGCGCGGGCGGGGGGACCGGTTGGAACGAGCAGTACTTC. It is translated as CASSAGGGTGWNEQYF.

The rearrangement links TRBV6-1 to TRBJ2-7; D unresolved. This CDR3 region has 14 residues. Germline-derived CDR1 and CDR2 are MNHNS and SASEGT. Trimming pared 4 bases from V and 2 bases from J, leaving 12 bases between. This CDR3 is CASSARALAYEQYF. The CDR3 DNA follows: TGTGCCAGCAGTGCCAGAGCCCTAGCCTACGAGCAGTACTTC.